The T cell receptor (beta chain) described here comes from a study of blood T cells in healthy people across ages. Germline CDR1 is SGHTA and CDR2 is FQGNSA. The V segment lost 1 base and the J segment 15 bases; nucleotides outside the gene matches: 13. The CDR3 contains 16 residues. This clonotype has ten or more counts. Then a second PCR, running about 6 to 12 cycles, was carried out with a sample-barcoded 5' primer and a J-beta primer mix. MiXCR, applied by TCRdb to the 5' RACE reads, yields one record per CDR3 protein. This table holds hundreds of thousands of distinct CDR3 sequences, about 30% found once.

V gene TRBV7-2 combines with J gene TRBJ2-1; TRBD2 aligns across 12 bases. Material for sequencing was blood. The TCR originated in a woman aged 80 or over in good health. CDR3 nucleotide sequence: TGTGCCAGCAGCTTAGAAAGGACTAGCGGGGTGGAGAGTGGGTTCTTC. Encoded protein: CASSLERTSGVESGFF.